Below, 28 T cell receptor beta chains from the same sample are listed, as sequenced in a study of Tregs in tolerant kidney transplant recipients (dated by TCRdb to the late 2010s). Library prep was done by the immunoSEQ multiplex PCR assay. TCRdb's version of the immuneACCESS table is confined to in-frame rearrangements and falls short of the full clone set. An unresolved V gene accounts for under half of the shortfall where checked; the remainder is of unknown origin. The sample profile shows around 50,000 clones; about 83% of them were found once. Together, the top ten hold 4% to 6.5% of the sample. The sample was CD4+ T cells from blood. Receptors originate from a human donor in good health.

The CDR3 DNA reads as TGTGCCAGCAGCTTGGTAGCCCGGCCCGGCACAGATACGCAGTATTTT. Translated: CASSLVARPGTDTQYF. This rearrangement joins TRBV5-4 to TRBJ2-3; D is uncertain. This CDR3 spans 16 amino acids. Germline V gene data show CDR1 as SGHNT and CDR2 as YYREEE (reference sequence). V was shortened by 0 bases and J by 1 base, with 12 bases between the two germline ends.

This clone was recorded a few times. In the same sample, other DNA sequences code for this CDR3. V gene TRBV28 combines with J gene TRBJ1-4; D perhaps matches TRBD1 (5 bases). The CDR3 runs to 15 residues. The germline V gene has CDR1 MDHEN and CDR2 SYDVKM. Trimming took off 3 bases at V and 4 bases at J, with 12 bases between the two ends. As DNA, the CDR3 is TGTGCCAGCAGTTTGGTTTCGGGGGATAATGAAAAACTGTTTTTT. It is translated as CASSLVSGDNEKLFF.

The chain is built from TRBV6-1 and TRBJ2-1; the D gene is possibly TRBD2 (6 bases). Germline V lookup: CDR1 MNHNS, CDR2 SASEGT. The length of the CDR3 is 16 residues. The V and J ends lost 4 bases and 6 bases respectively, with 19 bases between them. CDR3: CASSGSGEIRINEQFF. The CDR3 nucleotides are TGTGCCAGCAGTGGGTCGGGGGAGATTAGAATCAATGAGCAGTTCTTC.

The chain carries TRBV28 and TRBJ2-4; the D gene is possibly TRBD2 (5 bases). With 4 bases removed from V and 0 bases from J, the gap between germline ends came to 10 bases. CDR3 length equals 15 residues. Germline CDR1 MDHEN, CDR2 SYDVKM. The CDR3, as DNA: TGTGCCAGCAGTTGGAGCGGTTTAGCCAAAAACATTCAGTACTTC. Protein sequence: CASSWSGLAKNIQYF.

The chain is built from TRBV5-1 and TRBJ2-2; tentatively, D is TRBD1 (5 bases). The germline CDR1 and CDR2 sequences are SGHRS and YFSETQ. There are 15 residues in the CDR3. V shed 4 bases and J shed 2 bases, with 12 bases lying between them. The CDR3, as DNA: TGCGCCAGCAGCCTAAGGGGCGACAACACCGGGGAGCTGTTTTTT. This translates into CASSLRGDNTGELFF.

The CDR3 sequence: CASSQEGLATGELFF. DNA of the CDR3: TGCGCCAGCAGCCAAGAGGGACTAGCCACCGGGGAGCTGTTTTTT. The rearrangement links TRBV4-1 to TRBJ2-2; 9 positions agree with TRBD2. This CDR3 region has 15 residues. With V trimmed by 0 bases and J by 4 bases, 0 bases remained unmatched. Germline assignment: CDR1 MGHRA and CDR2 YSYEKL.

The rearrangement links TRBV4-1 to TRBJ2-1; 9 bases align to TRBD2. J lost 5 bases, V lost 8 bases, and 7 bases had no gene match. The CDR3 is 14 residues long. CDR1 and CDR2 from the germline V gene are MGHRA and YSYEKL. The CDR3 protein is CASATSGWDNEQFF. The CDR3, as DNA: TGCGCCAGCGCTACTAGCGGGTGGGACAATGAGCAGTTCTTC.

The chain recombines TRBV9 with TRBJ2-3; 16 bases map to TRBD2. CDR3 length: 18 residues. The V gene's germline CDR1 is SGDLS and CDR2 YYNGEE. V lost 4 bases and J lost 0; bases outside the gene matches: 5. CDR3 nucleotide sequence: TGTGCCAGCAGCTCGGGACTAGCGGGGGGGCACAGCACAGATACGCAGTATTTT. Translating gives CASSSGLAGGHSTDTQYF.

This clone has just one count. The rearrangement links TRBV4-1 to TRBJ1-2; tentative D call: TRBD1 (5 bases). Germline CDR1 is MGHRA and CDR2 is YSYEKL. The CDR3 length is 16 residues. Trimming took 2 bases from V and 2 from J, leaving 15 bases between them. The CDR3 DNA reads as TGCGCCAGCAGCCAATCATCGGGGGGGTCAAACTATGGCTACACCTTC. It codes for CASSQSSGGSNYGYTF.

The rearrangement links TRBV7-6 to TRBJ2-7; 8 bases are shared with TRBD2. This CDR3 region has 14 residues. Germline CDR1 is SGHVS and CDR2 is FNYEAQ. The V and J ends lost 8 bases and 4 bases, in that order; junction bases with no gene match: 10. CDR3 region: CASGNSGSLYEQYF. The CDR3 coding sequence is TGTGCCAGCGGTAACAGCGGGAGTTTGTACGAGCAGTACTTC.

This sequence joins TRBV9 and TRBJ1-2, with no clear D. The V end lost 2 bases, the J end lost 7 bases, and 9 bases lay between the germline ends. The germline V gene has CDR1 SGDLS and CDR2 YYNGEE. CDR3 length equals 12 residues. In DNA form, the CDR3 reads TGTGCCAGCAGCGTCGATGCCAGTGGCTACACCTTC. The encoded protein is CASSVDASGYTF.

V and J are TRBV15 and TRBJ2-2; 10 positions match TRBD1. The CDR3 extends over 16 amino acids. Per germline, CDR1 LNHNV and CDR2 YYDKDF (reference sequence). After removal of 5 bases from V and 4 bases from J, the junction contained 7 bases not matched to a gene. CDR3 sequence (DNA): TGTGCCACCAGCTCCCAGGACAGGGGGGGCACCGGGGAGCTGTTTTTT. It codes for CATSSQDRGGTGELFF.

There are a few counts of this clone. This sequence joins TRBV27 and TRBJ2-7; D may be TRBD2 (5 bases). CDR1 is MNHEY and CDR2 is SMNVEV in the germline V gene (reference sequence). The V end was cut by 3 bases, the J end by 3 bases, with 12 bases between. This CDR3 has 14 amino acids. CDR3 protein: CASSLVRRGYEQYF. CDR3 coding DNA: TGTGCCAGCAGTTTGGTACGACGGGGCTACGAGCAGTACTTC.

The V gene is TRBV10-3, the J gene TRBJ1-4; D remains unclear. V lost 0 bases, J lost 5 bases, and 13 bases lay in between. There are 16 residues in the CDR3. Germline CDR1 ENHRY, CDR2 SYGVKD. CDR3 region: CAISESRGALNEKLFF. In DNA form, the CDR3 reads TGTGCCATCAGTGAGTCTCGAGGAGCCCTCAATGAAAAACTGTTTTTT.

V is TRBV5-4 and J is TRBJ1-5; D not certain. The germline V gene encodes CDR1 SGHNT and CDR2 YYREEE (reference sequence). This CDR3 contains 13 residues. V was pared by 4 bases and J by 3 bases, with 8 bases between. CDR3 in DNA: TGTGCCAGCAGCGAGGCTCCCAATCAGCCCCAGCATTTT. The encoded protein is CASSEAPNQPQHF.

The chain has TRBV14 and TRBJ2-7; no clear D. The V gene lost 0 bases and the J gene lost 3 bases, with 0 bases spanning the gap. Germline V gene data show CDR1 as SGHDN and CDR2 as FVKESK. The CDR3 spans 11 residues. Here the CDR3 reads CASSQDYEQYF. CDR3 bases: TGTGCCAGCAGCCAAGACTACGAGCAGTACTTC. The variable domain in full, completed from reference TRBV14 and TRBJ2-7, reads EAGVTQFPSHSVIEKGQTVTLRCDPISGHDNLYWYRRVMGKEIKFLLHFVKESKQDESGMPNNRFLAERTGGTYSTLKVQPAELEDSGVYFCASSQDYEQYFGPGTRLTVT.

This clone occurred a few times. CDR3 sequence: CASRGLKNEKLFF. The CDR3 DNA follows: TGTGCCAGCAGGGGGTTAAAGAATGAAAAACTGTTTTTT. The rearrangement joins TRBV6-6 to TRBJ1-4; no definite D call. V lost 6 bases to trimming and J lost 5 bases, with 10 bases between them. The germline CDR1 and CDR2 sequences are MNHNY and SVGAGI (reference sequence). The CDR3 consists of 13 residues.

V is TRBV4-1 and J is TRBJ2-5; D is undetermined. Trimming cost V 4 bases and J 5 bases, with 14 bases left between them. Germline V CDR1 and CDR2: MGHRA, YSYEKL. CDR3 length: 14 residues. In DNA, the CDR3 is TGCGCCAGCAGCCCCCAGGAAGGCTCTGAGACCCAGTACTTC. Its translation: CASSPQEGSETQYF.

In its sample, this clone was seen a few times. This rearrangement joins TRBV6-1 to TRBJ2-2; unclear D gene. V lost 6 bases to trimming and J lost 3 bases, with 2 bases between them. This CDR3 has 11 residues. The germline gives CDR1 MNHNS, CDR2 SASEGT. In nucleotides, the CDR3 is TGTGCCAGCAGATACACCGGGGAGCTGTTTTTT. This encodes CASRYTGELFF.

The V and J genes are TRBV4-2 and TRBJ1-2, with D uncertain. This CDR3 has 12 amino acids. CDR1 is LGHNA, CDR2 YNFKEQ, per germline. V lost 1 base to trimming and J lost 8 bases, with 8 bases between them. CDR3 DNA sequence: TGTGCCAGCAGCCAAGGAGATAAAGGCTACACCTTC. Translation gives CASSQGDKGYTF.

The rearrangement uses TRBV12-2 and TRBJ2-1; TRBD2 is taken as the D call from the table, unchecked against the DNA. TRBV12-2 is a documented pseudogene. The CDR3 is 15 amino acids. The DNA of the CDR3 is TGTGCAAGTCGCCCCTCGGGGAGCTCCTACAATGAGCAGTTCTTC. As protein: CASRPSGSSYNEQFF.

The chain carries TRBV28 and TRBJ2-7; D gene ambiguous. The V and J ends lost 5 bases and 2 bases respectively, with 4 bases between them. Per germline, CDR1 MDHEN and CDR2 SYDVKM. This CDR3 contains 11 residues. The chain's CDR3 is CASSGTYEQYF. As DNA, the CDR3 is TGTGCCAGCAGTGGGACCTACGAGCAGTACTTC. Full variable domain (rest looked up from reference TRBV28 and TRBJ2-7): DVKVTQSSRYLVKRTGEKVFLECVQDMDHENMFWYRQDPGLGLRLIYFSYDVKMKEKGDIPEGYSVSREKKERFSLILESASTNQTSMYLCASSGTYEQYFGPGTRLTVT.

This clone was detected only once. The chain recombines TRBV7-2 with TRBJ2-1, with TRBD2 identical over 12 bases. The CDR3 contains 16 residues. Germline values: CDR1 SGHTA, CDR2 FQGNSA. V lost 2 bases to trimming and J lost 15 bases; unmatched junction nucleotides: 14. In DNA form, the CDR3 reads TGTGCCAGCAGCTTAACCCTAGCGGGGGGGCCTCTGTGGCCGTTCTTC. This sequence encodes CASSLTLAGGPLWPFF.

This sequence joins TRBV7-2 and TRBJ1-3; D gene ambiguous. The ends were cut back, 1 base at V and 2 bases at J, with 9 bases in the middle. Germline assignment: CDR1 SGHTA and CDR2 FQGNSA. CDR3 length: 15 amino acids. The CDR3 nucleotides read TGTGCCAGCAGCTTAGTTACGTTTACTGGAAACACCATATATTTT. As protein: CASSLVTFTGNTIYF.

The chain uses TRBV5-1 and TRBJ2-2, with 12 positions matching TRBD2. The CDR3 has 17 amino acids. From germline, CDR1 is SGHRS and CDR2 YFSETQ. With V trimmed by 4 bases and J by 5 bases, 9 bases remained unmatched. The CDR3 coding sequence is TGCGCCAGCAGCCCCCTACCCGGACTAGCGGGAACCGGGGAGCTGTTTTTT. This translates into CASSPLPGLAGTGELFF.

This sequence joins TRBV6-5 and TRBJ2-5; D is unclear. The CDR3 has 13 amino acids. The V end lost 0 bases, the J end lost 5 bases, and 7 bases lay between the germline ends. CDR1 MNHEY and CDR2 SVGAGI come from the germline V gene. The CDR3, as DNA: TGTGCCAGCAGTTACTCGAGATTTGAGACCCAGTACTTC. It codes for CASSYSRFETQYF.

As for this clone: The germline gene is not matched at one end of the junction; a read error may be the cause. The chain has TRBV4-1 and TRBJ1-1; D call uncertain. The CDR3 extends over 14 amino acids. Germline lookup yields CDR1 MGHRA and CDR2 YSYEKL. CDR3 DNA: TGTGCCAGCAGCCCGAGTGCCGGGTTCGCTGAAGCTTTCTTT. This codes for CASSPSAGFAEAFF.

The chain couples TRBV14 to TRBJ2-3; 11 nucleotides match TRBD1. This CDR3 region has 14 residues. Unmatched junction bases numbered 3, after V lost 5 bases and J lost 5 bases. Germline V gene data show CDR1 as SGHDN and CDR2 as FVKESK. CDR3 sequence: CASSLDRGQDTQYF. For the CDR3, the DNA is TGTGCCAGCAGCTTGGACAGGGGGCAAGATACGCAGTATTTT.